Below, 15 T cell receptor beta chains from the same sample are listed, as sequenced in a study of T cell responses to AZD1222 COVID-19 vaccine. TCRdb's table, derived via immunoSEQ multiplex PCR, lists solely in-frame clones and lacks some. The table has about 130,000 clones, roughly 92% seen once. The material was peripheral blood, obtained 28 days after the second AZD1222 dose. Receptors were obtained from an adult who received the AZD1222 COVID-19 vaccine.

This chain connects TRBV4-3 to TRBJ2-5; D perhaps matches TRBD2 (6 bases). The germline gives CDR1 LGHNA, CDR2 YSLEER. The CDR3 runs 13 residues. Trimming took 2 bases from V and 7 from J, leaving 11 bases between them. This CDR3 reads CASSQTPGGTQYF. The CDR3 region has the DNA TGCGCCAGCAGCCAAACCCCCGGGGGGACCCAGTACTTC.

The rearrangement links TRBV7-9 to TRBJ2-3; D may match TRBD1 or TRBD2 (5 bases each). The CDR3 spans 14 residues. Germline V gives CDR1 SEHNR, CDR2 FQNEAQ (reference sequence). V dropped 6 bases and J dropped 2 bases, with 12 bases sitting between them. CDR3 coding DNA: TGTGCCAGCAGGGGACCGAACCCCACAGATACGCAGTATTTT. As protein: CASRGPNPTDTQYF.

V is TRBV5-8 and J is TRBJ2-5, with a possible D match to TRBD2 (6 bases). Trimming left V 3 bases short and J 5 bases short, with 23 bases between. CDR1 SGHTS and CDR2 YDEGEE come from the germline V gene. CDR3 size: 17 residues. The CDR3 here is CASSSPGFLRGWETQYF. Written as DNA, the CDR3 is TGTGCCAGCAGCTCCCCGGGATTTTTGCGGGGCTGGGAGACCCAGTACTTC. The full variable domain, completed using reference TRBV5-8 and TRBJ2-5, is EAGVTQSPTHLIKTRGQQATLRCSPISGHTSVYWYQQALGLGLQFLLWYDEGEERNRGNFPPRFSGRQFPNYSSELNVNALELEDSALYLCASSSPGFLRGWETQYFGPGTRLLVL.

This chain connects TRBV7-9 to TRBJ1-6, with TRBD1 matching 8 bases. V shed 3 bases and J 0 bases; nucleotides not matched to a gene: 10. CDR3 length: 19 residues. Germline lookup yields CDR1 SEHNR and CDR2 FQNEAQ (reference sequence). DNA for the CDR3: TGTGCCAGCAGCTTCGTCCGACAGGGGTTGAGCTCCTATAATTCACCCCTCCACTTT. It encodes CASSFVRQGLSSYNSPLHF.

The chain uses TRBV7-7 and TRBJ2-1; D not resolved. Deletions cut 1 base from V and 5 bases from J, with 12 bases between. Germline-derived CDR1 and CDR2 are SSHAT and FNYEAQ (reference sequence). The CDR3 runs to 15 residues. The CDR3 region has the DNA TGTGCCAGCAGCTTAGGGAGTCCCGAAAACAATGAGCAGTTCTTC. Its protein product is CASSLGSPENNEQFF.

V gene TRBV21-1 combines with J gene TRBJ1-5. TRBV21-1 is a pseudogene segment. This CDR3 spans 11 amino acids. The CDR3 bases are TGTGCCAGCGCCCTCTATCAGCCCCAGCATTTT. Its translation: CASALYQPQHF.

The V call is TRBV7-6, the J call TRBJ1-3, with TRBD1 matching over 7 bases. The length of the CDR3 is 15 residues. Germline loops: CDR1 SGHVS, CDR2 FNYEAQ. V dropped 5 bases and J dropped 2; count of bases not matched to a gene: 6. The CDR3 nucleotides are TGTGCCAGCAGCCCGCCGGGACAGCCTGGAAACACCATATATTTT. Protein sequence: CASSPPGQPGNTIYF.

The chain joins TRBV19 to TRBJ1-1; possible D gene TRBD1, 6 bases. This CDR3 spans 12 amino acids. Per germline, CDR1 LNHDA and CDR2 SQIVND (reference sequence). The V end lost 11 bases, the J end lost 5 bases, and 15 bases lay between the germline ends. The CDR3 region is CASTARGTEAFF. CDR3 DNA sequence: TGTGCCTCGACGGCCAGGGGAACTGAAGCTTTCTTT.

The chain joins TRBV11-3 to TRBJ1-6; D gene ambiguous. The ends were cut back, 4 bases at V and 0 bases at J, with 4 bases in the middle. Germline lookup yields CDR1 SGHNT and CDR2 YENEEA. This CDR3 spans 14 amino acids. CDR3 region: CASSSFSYNSPLHF. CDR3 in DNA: TGTGCCAGCAGCTCCTTCTCCTATAATTCACCCCTCCACTTT.

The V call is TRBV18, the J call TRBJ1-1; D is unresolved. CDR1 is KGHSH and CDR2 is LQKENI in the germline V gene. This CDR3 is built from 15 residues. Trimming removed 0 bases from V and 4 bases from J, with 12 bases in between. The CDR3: CASSPPRAMGTEAFF. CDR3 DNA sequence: TGTGCCAGCTCACCACCGAGGGCGATGGGCACTGAAGCTTTCTTT.

CDR3 loop: CASSIKYGTAGNNSPLHF. CDR3 sequence (DNA): TGTGCCAGCAGCATCAAATATGGGACGGCGGGAAATAATTCACCCCTCCACTTT. This sequence joins TRBV13 and TRBJ1-6, with a tentative D call TRBD1 (5 bases). CDR1 and CDR2 (germline): PRHDT, FYEKMQ (reference sequence). The ends were cut back, 5 bases at V and 5 bases at J, with 22 bases in the middle. The CDR3 runs to 18 residues.

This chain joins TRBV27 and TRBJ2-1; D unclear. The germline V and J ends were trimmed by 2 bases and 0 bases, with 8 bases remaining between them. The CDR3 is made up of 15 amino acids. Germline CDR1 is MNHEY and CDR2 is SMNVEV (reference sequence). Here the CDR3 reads CASSLGLNSYNEQFF. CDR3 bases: TGTGCCAGCAGTTTAGGTCTAAACTCCTACAATGAGCAGTTCTTC.

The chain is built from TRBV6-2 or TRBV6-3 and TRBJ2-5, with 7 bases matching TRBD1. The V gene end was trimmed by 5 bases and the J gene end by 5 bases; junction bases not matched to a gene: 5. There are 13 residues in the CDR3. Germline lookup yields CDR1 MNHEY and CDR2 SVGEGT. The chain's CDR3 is CASSRGLGETQYF. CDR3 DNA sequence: TGTGCCAGCAGTAGGGGGCTGGGGGAGACCCAGTACTTC.

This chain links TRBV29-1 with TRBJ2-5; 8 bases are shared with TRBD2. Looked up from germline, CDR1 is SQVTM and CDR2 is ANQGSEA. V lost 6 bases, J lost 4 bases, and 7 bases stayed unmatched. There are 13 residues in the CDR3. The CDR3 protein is CSVKRAGGETQYF. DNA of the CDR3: TGCAGCGTAAAACGGGCGGGGGGAGAGACCCAGTACTTC.

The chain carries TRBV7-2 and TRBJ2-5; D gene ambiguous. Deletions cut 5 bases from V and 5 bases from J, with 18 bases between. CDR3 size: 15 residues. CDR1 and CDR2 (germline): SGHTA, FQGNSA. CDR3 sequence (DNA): TGTGCCAGCAGCGTGGGGTCCTTCTCGAGGGAGACCCAGTACTTC. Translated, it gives CASSVGSFSRETQYF. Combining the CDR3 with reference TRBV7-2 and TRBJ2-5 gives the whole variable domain GAGVSQSPSNKVTEKGKDVELRCDPISGHTALYWYRQSLGQGLEFLIYFQGNSAPDKSGLPSDRFSAERTGGSVSTLTIQRTQQEDSAVYLCASSVGSFSRETQYFGPGTRLLVL.